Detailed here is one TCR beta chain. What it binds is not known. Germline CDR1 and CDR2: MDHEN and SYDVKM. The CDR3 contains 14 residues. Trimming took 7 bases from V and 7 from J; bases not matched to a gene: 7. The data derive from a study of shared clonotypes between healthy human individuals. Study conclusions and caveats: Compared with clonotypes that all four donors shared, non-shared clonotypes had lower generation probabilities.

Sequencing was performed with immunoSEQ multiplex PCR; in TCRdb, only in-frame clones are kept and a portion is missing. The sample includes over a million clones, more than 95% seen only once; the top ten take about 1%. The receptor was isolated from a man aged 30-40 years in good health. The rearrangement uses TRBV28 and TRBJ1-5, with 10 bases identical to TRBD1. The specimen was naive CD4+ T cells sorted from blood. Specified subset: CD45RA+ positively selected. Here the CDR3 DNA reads TGTGCCAGCAAGCGGGACAGGGGCCCCCAGCCCCAGCATTTT. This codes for CASKRDRGPQPQHF.